This T cell receptor beta chain emerged from a study of cytomegalovirus exposure and HLA in healthy donors. General study points: The authors listed 150 to 200 TCR beta chains as cytomegalovirus-associated.

For this clone: Its antigen remains unidentified.

Generated by immunoSEQ multiplex PCR, the TCRdb table keeps only in-frame clones and is missing some. The sample yields about 170,000 clones, approximately 86% seen once. Germline V gene data show CDR1 as WNHNN and CDR2 as SYGVQD (reference sequence). V was shortened by 10 bases and J by 3 bases, with 12 bases between the two germline ends. This CDR3 region has 12 residues. This chain joins TRBV10-1 and TRBJ1-1, with a weak D call TRBD1 (5 bases). The sample consisted of PBMCs. This clonotype was obtained from a man between 18 and 29 years old in good health and CMV-seropositive. CDR3 nucleotides: TGCGCCACCCGAGGGGAGGACACTGAAGCTTTCTTT. It is translated as CATRGEDTEAFF.